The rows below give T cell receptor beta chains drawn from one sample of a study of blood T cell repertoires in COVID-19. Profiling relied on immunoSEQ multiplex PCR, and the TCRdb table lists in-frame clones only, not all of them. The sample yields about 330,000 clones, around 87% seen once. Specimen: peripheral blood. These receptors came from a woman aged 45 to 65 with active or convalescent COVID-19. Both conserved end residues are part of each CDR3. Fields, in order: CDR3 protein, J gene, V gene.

CDR3: CASSPGLLATNEKLFF
J: TRBJ1-4
V: TRBV9

CDR3: CASSLDGSSGNEQFF
J: TRBJ2-1
V: TRBV11-2

CDR3: CASRPSSRGSSGNTIYF
J: TRBJ1-3
V: TRBV6-2/TRBV6-3

CDR3: CASSYSNRGGYNEQFF
J: TRBJ2-1
V: TRBV6-2/TRBV6-3

CDR3: CATSRDGASGRANEQFF
J: TRBJ2-1
V: TRBV15

CDR3: CASSLVASGSGGQYF
J: TRBJ2-7
V: TRBV11-2

CDR3: CASSYKGSEAFF
J: TRBJ1-1
V: TRBV6-5

CDR3: CASSLVSGGKGPYYGYTF
J: TRBJ1-2
V: TRBV7-9

CDR3: CASSHEQYPYGYTF
J: TRBJ1-2
V: TRBV4-3

CDR3: CASSLSSGVDQPQHF
J: TRBJ1-5
V: TRBV7-2

CDR3: CAWSVFGSTANTEAFF
J: TRBJ1-1
V: TRBV30

CDR3: CASRMGLANTGELFF
J: TRBJ2-2
V: TRBV2

CDR3: CASMRGGYGYTF
J: TRBJ1-2
V: TRBV6-5

CDR3: CASSGGQDRNTGELFF
J: TRBJ2-2
V: TRBV2

CDR3: CASSYLLGGGTQYF
J: TRBJ2-3
V: TRBV6-5

CDR3: CASSLIGTGGGPNIQYF
J: TRBJ2-4
V: TRBV27

CDR3: CSASGWGGSNEQYF
J: TRBJ2-7
V: TRBV20-1

CDR3: CASSLGAQEGYTF
J: TRBJ1-2
V: TRBV7-2

CDR3: CASSVRRGPEGYTF
J: TRBJ1-2
V: TRBV5-1

CDR3: CASSLSQDYGYTF
J: TRBJ1-2
V: TRBV7-9

CDR3: CASSSYRDMNTEAFF
J: TRBJ1-1
V: TRBV6-5

CDR3: CASSVAGGLKETQYF
J: TRBJ2-5
V: TRBV9

CDR3: CASSSQNRANYGYTF
J: TRBJ1-2
V: TRBV27

CDR3: CASSPGRGWYEQYF
J: TRBJ2-7
V: TRBV28

CDR3: CASSLRRPDNEQFF
J: TRBJ2-1
V: TRBV28

CDR3: CASSGMKGADYGYTF
J: TRBJ1-2
V: TRBV19

CDR3: CASSLSAGGNTEAFF
J: TRBJ1-1
V: TRBV27